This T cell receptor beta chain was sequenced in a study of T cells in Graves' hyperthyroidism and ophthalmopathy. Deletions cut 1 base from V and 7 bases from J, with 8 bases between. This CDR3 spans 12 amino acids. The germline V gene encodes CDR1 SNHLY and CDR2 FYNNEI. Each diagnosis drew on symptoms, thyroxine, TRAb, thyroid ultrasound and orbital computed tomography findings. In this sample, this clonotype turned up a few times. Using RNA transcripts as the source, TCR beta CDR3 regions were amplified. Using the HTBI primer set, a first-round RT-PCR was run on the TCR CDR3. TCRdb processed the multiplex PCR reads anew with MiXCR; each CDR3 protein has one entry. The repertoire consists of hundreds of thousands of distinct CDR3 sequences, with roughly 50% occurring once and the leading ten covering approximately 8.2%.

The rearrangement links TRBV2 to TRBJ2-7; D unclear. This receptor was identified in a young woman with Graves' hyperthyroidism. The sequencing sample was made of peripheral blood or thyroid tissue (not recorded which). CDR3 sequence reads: CASSEEGLEQYF. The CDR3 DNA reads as TGTGCCAGCAGTGAAGAGGGCCTGGAGCAGTACTTC.